Each of the 13 T cell receptor beta chains below was sequenced from the same sample in a study of blood T cell repertoires in COVID-19. Only in-frame clones appear in the TCRdb table, and some are missing; sequencing was by immunoSEQ multiplex PCR. The table records fewer than 300,000 clones, over 70% of them present only once. Sequencing was carried out using peripheral blood. These receptors were obtained from a human donor in a cohort sampled during active COVID-19.

This chain uses TRBV5-1 with TRBJ2-7, with a possible D match to TRBD1 (6 bases). Germline V gene lookup returns CDR1 SGHRS and CDR2 YFSETQ. This CDR3 is built from 15 residues. Trimming left V 7 bases short and J 0 bases short, with 17 bases between. The DNA for the CDR3 is TGCGCCAGCTCCCCGGACAGCTTGTCCTCCTACGAGCAGTACTTC. Amino acids: CASSPDSLSSYEQYF. Supplemented by reference TRBV5-1 and TRBJ2-7, the full variable domain reads KAGVTQTPRYLIKTRGQQVTLSCSPISGHRSVSWYQQTPGQGLQFLFEYFSETQRNKGNFPGRFSGRQFSNSRSEMNVSTLELGDSALYLCASSPDSLSSYEQYFGPGTRLTVT.

The rearrangement joins TRBV10-3 to TRBJ1-2, with 9 positions matching TRBD1. The J segment lost 8 bases and the V segment lost 6 bases, leaving 19 bases of the junction unmatched. CDR3 length equals 17 residues. CDR1 is ENHRY and CDR2 is SYGVKD in the germline V gene. The CDR3 DNA is TGTGCCATCAGAGCAAGAGCCGGGACAGGGCTGATTTTCGGCTACACCTTC. Translated, it gives CAIRARAGTGLIFGYTF.

The chain is built from TRBV18 and TRBJ1-1, with a tentative D call TRBD1 (5 bases). From germline, CDR1 is KGHSH and CDR2 LQKENI. V lost 5 bases and J lost 3, with 10 bases in between. The CDR3 consists of 13 residues. This CDR3 is CASSNDRDTEAFF. Here the CDR3 DNA reads TGTGCCAGCTCAAATGACAGAGACACTGAAGCTTTCTTT.

This chain joins TRBV12-5 and TRBJ2-3; D gene ambiguous. The CDR3 is 14 residues long. V was clipped by 6 bases and J by 4 bases, with 14 bases between them. Germline lookup yields CDR1 LGHNT and CDR2 FRNRAP. The CDR3 spells CASGPTAVPDTQYF. CDR3 in DNA: TGTGCTAGTGGCCCCACCGCGGTGCCAGATACGCAGTATTTT.

The chain links TRBV5-6 to TRBJ2-2; 9 bases fit TRBD2. Trimming removed 5 bases from V and 0 bases from J; junction bases left unmatched: 8. The CDR3 has 17 amino acids. The germline gives CDR1 SGHDT, CDR2 YYEEEE. CDR3 sequence (DNA): TGTGCCAGCAGTTACCTAGCGGGGTCGACGAACACCGGGGAGCTGTTTTTT. Amino acids: CASSYLAGSTNTGELFF.

V and J are TRBV6-4 and TRBJ1-2, with a weak D call TRBD1 (5 bases). The CDR3 extends over 15 amino acids. Germline CDR1 and CDR2: MRHNA and SNTAGT. V dropped 3 bases and J dropped 2 bases, with 13 bases sitting between them. CDR3 loop: CASSEMPGLNYGYTF. The CDR3 DNA follows: TGTGCCAGCAGTGAAATGCCGGGACTGAACTATGGCTACACCTTC.

The rearrangement links TRBV4-1 to TRBJ2-5; TRBD1 aligns across 9 bases. Germline values: CDR1 MGHRA, CDR2 YSYEKL. The CDR3 is made up of 18 amino acids. The V segment lost 3 bases and the J segment 0 bases; nucleotides outside the gene matches: 11. The CDR3 sequence is CASSQTTQDRGYQETQYF. CDR3 DNA sequence: TGCGCCAGCAGCCAGACCACCCAAGACAGGGGGTACCAAGAGACCCAGTACTTC.

This chain connects TRBV5-1 to TRBJ2-7; D gene unclear. There are 13 residues in the CDR3. Germline values: CDR1 SGHRS, CDR2 YFSETQ. V shed 2 bases and J shed 0 bases, with 6 bases lying between them. CDR3 DNA: TGCGCCAGCAGCTTAACGAGCTCCTACGAGCAGTACTTC. Protein sequence: CASSLTSSYEQYF.

A word on this clone: An end of the junction differs from the germline gene, which may be a read error. In DNA, the CDR3 is TGTGCTAGCAGCTCCGGGGTCCAAGAGACCCAGTACTTC. Translation gives CASSSGVQETQYF. The V and J genes are TRBV7-7 and TRBJ2-5, with D tentatively TRBD2 (5 bases). The germline V gene encodes CDR1 SSHAT and CDR2 FNYEAQ (reference sequence). The CDR3 consists of 13 residues.

The chain recombines TRBV2 with TRBJ2-7; D unresolved. This CDR3 is built from 11 residues. Between the trimmed V and J ends, which lost 2 bases and 7 bases, there was a span of 6 bases. Germline CDR1 SNHLY, CDR2 FYNNEI. The CDR3 loop is CASSEKREQYF. As DNA, the CDR3 is TGTGCCAGCAGTGAAAAGAGAGAGCAGTACTTC.

The chain links TRBV14 to TRBJ2-6, with D hard to call. Germline values: CDR1 SGHDN, CDR2 FVKESK. Trimming left V 4 bases short and J 5 bases short, with 15 bases between. This CDR3 contains 16 residues. This CDR3 reads CASSPTLGSWANVLTF. In DNA form, the CDR3 reads TGTGCCAGCAGCCCGACGTTGGGCTCCTGGGCCAACGTCCTGACTTTC.

The chain carries TRBV7-2 and TRBJ1-4; tentatively, D is TRBD1 (5 bases). Trimming pared 5 bases from V and 1 base from J, leaving 11 bases between. In germline, CDR1 is SGHTA, CDR2 FQGNSA. The CDR3 length is 15 residues. CDR3 nucleotide sequence: TGTGCCAGCAGCCTGTCAAGGGGAACTAATGAAAAACTGTTTTTT. Protein: CASSLSRGTNEKLFF. The whole variable domain, filled in from reference TRBV7-2 and TRBJ1-4, reads GAGVSQSPSNKVTEKGKDVELRCDPISGHTALYWYRQSLGQGLEFLIYFQGNSAPDKSGLPSDRFSAERTGGSVSTLTIQRTQQEDSAVYLCASSLSRGTNEKLFFGSGTQLSVL.

Turning to this clone: The same CDR3 also results from other DNA sequences found in this sample. The gene calls are TRBV27 and TRBJ1-3; 7 bases map to TRBD1. The CDR3 runs to 14 residues. Looked up from germline, CDR1 is MNHEY and CDR2 is SMNVEV (reference sequence). Trimming took 9 bases from V and 4 from J; bases not matched to a gene: 9. The CDR3 sequence is CASTYRGSGNTIYF. The DNA for the CDR3 is TGTGCCAGTACTTACAGGGGTAGCGGAAACACCATATATTTT.